The 15 T cell receptor beta chains given below trace back to one sample, sequenced in a study of tissue T cells after allogeneic stem cell transplantation. The assay was immunoSEQ multiplex PCR, and TCRdb's table has in-frame clones only and misses some. This sample carries 10,000 or so clones, around two fifths of them seen once, and the ten largest clones take 1.5% to 2%. The time point here: mouse harvest day 7 after allogeneic transplant. The graft held 10^6 splenic CD5+ T cells and 10^7 T-cell-depleted bone marrow cells. The sequenced sample was skin. These receptors were collected from a female BALB/c mouse given C57BL/6 T cells with graft-versus-host disease after an allogeneic hematopoietic cell transplant.

A remark on this clone: Gene names refer to mouse genes. The CDR3 goes on 1 residue after the read ends, and that part is filled in from the germline J gene. Other DNA sequences in this specimen translate into the identical CDR3. V is TRBV3 and J is TRBJ2-5; 11 nucleotides line up with TRBD2. V shed 5 bases, J shed 6 bases, and the junction held 7 bases outside the gene matches. Germline CDR1 is SNHLY and CDR2 is FYNGKV (reference sequence). The CDR3 spans 15 residues. The CDR3 here is CASSPLGGRGDTQYF. Partial CDR3 DNA: TGTGCCAGCAGCCCACTGGGGGGGCGCGGGGACACCCAGTAC.

As concerns this clone: Mouse gene names apply. The read ends 1 residue before the CDR3 terminus; that terminus is restored from the germline J gene. This rearrangement joins TRBV26 to TRBJ2-4, with 7 bases matching TRBD1. This CDR3 region has 13 residues. The V gene end was trimmed by 2 bases and the J gene end by 5 bases; junction bases not matched to a gene: 1. Germline CDR1 KGHPV, CDR2 FQNQEV (reference sequence). The CDR3 here is CASSLRDRNTLYF. The DNA read from the CDR3 is TGTGCCAGCAGTCTGAGGGACAGAAACACCTTGTAC. Using reference TRBV26 and TRBJ2-4 for the parts outside the CDR3, the full variable domain is NSKVIQTPRYLVKGQGQKAKMRCIPEKGHPVVFWYQQNKNNEFKFLINFQNQEVLQQIDMTEKRFSAECPSNSPCSLEIQSSEAGDSALYLCASSLRDRNTLYFGAGTRLSVL.

Details on this clone: Genes here carry mouse names. The read finishes 1 residue shy of the CDR3 end, and the germline J gene is used to complete it. The rearrangement uses TRBV1 and TRBJ1-2; 10 nucleotides agree with TRBD1. V shed 2 bases and J 2 bases; nucleotides not matched to a gene: 2. The V gene's germline CDR1 is NSQYPW and CDR2 LRSPGD (reference sequence). The CDR3 is made up of 15 amino acids. The covered CDR3 bases are TGCACCTGCAGTGCAAGGGACAGGGGCAACTCCGACTACACC. It yields the protein CTCSARDRGNSDYT. The full-length CDR3 reads as CTCSARDRGNSDYTF.

A remark on this clone: Here the gene names and germline are mouse. The CDR3 extends 1 residue past the end of the read, so its final part is completed from the germline J gene. Other DNA variants within this sample encode the same CDR3. The rearrangement joins TRBV26 to TRBJ2-5, with 7 bases matching TRBD2. Germline-derived CDR1 and CDR2 are KGHPV and FQNQEV (reference sequence). This CDR3 is 14 amino acids long. After removal of 6 bases from V and 0 bases from J, the junction contained 3 bases not matched to a gene. The sequenced CDR3 bases are TGTGCCAGCAGCCTGGGGGTTAACCAAGACACCCAGTAC. It codes for CASSLGVNQDTQY. In full, the CDR3 is CASSLGVNQDTQYF.

On this clone itself: Germline and genes here are mouse. The CDR3 end is not reached by the read, which stops 1 residue before it; the germline J gene fills it in. The rearrangement uses TRBV31 and TRBJ1-4; 10 bases align to TRBD1. Germline CDR1 reads GKSSPN; CDR2 reads SITVG. The CDR3 contains 14 residues. The V gene end was trimmed by 1 base and the J gene end by 5 bases; junction bases not matched to a gene: 1. CDR3 DNA, as far as it was read: TGTGCCTGGAGTCCGGGACAGGGGAACGAAAGATTATTT. It codes for CAWSPGQGNERLF. The full CDR3 protein is CAWSPGQGNERLFF. Full variable domain (missing parts from reference TRBV31 and TRBJ1-4): AQTIHQWPVAEIKAVGSPLSLGCTIKGKSSPNLYWYWQATGGTLQQLFYSITVGQVESVVQLNLSASRPKDDQFILSTEKLLLSHSGFYLCAWSPGQGNERLFFGHGTKLSVL.

A single count supports this clone. Here the gene names and germline are mouse. CDR3 DNA, as far as it was read: TGTGCCAGCAGTGCCGGGACAAAAGACACCCAGTAC. This translates into CASSAGTKDTQY. The CDR3, in full, reads CASSAGTKDTQYF. The chain is built from TRBV26 and TRBJ2-5, with a weak D call TRBD1 (6 bases). The read halts 1 residue ahead of the CDR3 end, with the missing end drawn from the germline J gene. The length of the CDR3 is 13 residues. Trimming removed 5 bases at V and 4 bases at J, with 10 bases between. Per germline, CDR1 KGHPV and CDR2 FQNQEV (reference sequence).

Remarks on this clone: Gene and germline names: mouse. The CDR3 goes on 1 residue after the read ends, and that part is filled in from the germline J gene. V gene TRBV16 combines with J gene TRBJ2-5; D possibly corresponds to TRBD1 (6 bases). Germline CDR1 and CDR2: SGHSA and FRNQAP. V lost 6 bases and J lost 3, with 10 bases in between. This CDR3 spans 13 amino acids. The CDR3 sequence is CASSPGQQDTQYF. The CDR3 bases that were read are TGTGCAAGCAGTCCGGGACAACAAGACACCCAGTAC.

Concerning this clone: Germline and genes here are mouse. The sequence runs out 1 residue before the end of the CDR3; the remainder is reconstructed from the germline J gene. This chain uses TRBV31 with TRBJ2-7, with 10 bases identical to TRBD2. V lost 0 bases to trimming and J lost 2 bases; unmatched junction nucleotides: 1. The germline V gene encodes CDR1 GKSSPN and CDR2 SITVG. The CDR3 has 14 residues. CDR3 amino acids: CAWSLGTGAYEQYF. The sequenced part of the CDR3 DNA is TGTGCCTGGAGTCTGGGGACTGGGGCCTATGAACAGTAC.

Only a few counts were recorded for this clone. Gene names follow the mouse nomenclature. Read sequence stops 1 residue before the CDR3 end, and the germline J gene provides the missing end. The same CDR3 can be traced to other DNA sequences in this sample. The chain combines TRBV26 with TRBJ1-6, with D unresolved. TRBJ1-6 is an ORF for which the function is uncertain. V lost 4 bases, J lost 4 bases, and 5 bases lay in between. There are 13 residues in the CDR3. Germline CDR1 is KGHPV and CDR2 is FQNQEV (reference sequence). The CDR3 loop is CASSQGYNSPLYF. CDR3 DNA (partial): TGTGCCAGCAGTCAGGGATATAATTCGCCCCTCTAC.

This clone was observed a handful of times. Genes and germline come from the mouse. The sequence runs out 1 residue before the end of the CDR3; the remainder is reconstructed from the germline J gene. This specimen includes other DNA sequences encoding the same CDR3. The chain joins TRBV26 to TRBJ1-1; 9 bases are shared with TRBD1. Germline V gene data show CDR1 as KGHPV and CDR2 as FQNQEV (reference sequence). The CDR3 loop spans 14 amino acids. The V gene end was trimmed by 4 bases and the J gene end by 0 bases; junction bases not matched to a gene: 0. The CDR3 protein is CASSRQGANTEVFF. The CDR3 DNA, read in part, is TGTGCCAGCAGTCGACAGGGGGCAAACACAGAAGTCTTC. The full variable domain, in which reference TRBV26 and TRBJ1-1 provide the parts outside the CDR3, is NSKVIQTPRYLVKGQGQKAKMRCIPEKGHPVVFWYQQNKNNEFKFLINFQNQEVLQQIDMTEKRFSAECPSNSPCSLEIQSSEAGDSALYLCASSRQGANTEVFFGKGTRLTVV.

Concerning this clone itself: The germline and genes are mouse ones. The CDR3 end falls 1 residue outside the read, so it is completed with the germline J gene. The genes are TRBV14 and TRBJ2-1; D call uncertain. The CDR3 contains 13 residues. Germline V gene sequence: CDR1 SGHDT, CDR2 FRDEAV. V was pared by 5 bases and J by 1 base, with 7 bases between. The CDR3 here is CASSPGNYAEQFF. CDR3 DNA, as far as it was read: TGTGCCAGCAGCCCCGGGAACTATGCTGAGCAGTTC.

This clone was counted between two and nine times. Gene names refer to mouse genes. The sequence runs out 1 residue before the end of the CDR3; the remainder is reconstructed from the germline J gene. The chain couples TRBV23 to TRBJ1-1. The CDR3 totals 15 residues. Germline V gene data show CDR1 as KGHTA and CDR2 as FQNQQP. Here the CDR3 reads CSSSQSANANTEVFF. The sequenced part of the CDR3 DNA is TGCTCCAGCAGTCAATCGGCCAATGCAAACACAGAAGTCTTC.

Remarks on this clone: Gene names follow the mouse nomenclature. The CDR3 end falls 1 residue outside the read, so it is completed with the germline J gene. The genes are TRBV16 and TRBJ1-3; TRBD1 matches at 8 bases. This CDR3 contains 14 residues. The V gene's germline CDR1 is SGHSA and CDR2 FRNQAP. Unmatched junction bases numbered 2, after V lost 5 bases and J lost 2 bases. The CDR3: CASSEQGAGNTLYF. CDR3 bases read: TGTGCAAGCAGCGAACAGGGGGCTGGAAATACGCTCTAT.

By proportion, this clone is medium-sized. Gene names follow the mouse nomenclature. The read terminates 1 residue before the CDR3 end, so the remaining end is supplied by the germline J gene. Other DNA sequences in this sample translate to the same CDR3. J is TRBJ1-3 and V is TRBV26; no clear D gene. V was cut by 0 bases and J by 0 bases, with 3 bases left in between. This CDR3 is built from 14 residues. Germline V gene sequence: CDR1 KGHPV, CDR2 FQNQEV (reference sequence). The CDR3 sequence is CASSLSNSGNTLYF. CDR3 DNA (partial): TGTGCCAGCAGTCTGTCGAATTCTGGAAATACGCTCTAT.

On this clone itself: Genes here carry mouse names. Sequencing ends 1 residue short of the CDR3 end; the germline J gene provides the rest. V gene TRBV4 combines with J gene TRBJ2-3, with 7 bases lining up with TRBD2. This CDR3 region has 14 residues. V gave up 10 bases and J gave up 1 base; unmatched junction bases: 8. Germline values: CDR1 LGHDT, CDR2 YNNKQL (reference sequence). The covered CDR3 bases are TGTGCCACCCAAGATTGGGGGGGTGCAGAAACGCTGTAT. The encoded protein is CATQDWGGAETLY. The entire CDR3 protein reads CATQDWGGAETLYF.